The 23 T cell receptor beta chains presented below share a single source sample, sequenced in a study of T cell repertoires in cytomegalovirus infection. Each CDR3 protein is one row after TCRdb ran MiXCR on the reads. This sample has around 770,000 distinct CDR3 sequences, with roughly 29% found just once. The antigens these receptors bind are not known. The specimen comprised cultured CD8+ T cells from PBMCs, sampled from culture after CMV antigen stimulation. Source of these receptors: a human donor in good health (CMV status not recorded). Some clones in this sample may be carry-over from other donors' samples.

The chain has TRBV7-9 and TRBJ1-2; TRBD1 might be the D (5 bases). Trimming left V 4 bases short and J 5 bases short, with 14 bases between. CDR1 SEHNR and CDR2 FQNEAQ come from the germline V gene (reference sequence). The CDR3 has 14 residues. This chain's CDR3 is CASSSSRQLYGYTF. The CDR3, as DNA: TGTGCCAGCAGCTCATCTAGACAGCTTTATGGCTACACCTTC.

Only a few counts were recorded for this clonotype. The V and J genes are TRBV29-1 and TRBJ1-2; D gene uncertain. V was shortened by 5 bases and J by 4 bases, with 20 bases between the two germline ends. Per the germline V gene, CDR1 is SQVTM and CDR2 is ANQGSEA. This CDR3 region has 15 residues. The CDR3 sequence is CSVPLSRPPSYGYTF. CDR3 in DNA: TGCAGCGTTCCCCTCTCCAGGCCGCCTTCCTATGGCTACACCTTC.

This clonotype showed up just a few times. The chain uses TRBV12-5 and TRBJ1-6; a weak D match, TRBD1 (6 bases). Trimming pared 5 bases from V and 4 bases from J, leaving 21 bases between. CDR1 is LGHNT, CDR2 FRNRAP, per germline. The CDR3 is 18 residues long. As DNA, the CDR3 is TGTGCTAGTGGTACCCGCTCGAGACAGGCGGGGTATAATTCACCCCTCCACTTT. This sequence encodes CASGTRSRQAGYNSPLHF.

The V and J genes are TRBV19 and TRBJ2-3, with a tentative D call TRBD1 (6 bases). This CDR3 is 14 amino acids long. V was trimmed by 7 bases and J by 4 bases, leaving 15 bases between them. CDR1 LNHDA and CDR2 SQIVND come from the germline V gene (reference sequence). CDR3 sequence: CASKFGRGPDTQYF. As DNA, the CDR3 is TGTGCCAGTAAGTTCGGCAGGGGTCCAGATACGCAGTATTTT.

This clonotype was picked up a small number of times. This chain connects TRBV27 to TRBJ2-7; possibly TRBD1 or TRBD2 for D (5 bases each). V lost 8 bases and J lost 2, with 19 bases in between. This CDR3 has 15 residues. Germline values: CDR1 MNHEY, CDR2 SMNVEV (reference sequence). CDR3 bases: TGTGCCAGCGCCGCCGGGACCAAAAAAGCCTACGAGCAGTACTTC. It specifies CASAAGTKKAYEQYF.

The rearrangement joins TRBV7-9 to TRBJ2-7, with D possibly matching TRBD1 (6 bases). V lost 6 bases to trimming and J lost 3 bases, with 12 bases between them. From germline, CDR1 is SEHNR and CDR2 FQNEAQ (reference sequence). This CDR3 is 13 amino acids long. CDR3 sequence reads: CASRPGTNYEQYF. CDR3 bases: TGTGCCAGCAGGCCCGGGACAAACTACGAGCAGTACTTC.

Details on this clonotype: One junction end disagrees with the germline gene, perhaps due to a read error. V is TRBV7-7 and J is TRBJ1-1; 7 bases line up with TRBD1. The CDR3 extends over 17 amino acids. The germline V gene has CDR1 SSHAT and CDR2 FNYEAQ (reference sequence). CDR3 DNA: TGTGCTAGCAGCTCCAACCCGGGACAGTATATGAACACTGAAGCTTTCTTT. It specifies CASSSNPGQYMNTEAFF.

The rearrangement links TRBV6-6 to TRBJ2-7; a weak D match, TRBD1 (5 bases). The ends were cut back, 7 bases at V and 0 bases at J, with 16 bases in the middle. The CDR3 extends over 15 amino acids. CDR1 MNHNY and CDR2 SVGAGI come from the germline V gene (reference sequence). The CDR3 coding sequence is TGTGCCAGCACCTATGACAGCCTGGGCTCCTACGAGCAGTACGTC. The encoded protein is CASTYDSLGSYEQYV.

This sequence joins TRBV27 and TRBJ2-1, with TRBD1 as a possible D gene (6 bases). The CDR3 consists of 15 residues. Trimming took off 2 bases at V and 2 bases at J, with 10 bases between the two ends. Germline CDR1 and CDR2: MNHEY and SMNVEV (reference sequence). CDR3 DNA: TGTGCCAGCAGTTTAATAGACAGGCCCTACAATGAGCAGTTCTTC. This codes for CASSLIDRPYNEQFF.

CDR3 in amino acids: CAISESMTGAGNTIYF. The CDR3 DNA reads TGTGCCATCAGTGAGTCGATGACAGGGGCTGGAAACACCATATATTTT. The V and J genes are TRBV10-3 and TRBJ1-3; 8 bases align to TRBD1. The CDR3 totals 16 residues. The germline V gene has CDR1 ENHRY and CDR2 SYGVKD. V dropped 0 bases and J dropped 2; count of bases not matched to a gene: 3.

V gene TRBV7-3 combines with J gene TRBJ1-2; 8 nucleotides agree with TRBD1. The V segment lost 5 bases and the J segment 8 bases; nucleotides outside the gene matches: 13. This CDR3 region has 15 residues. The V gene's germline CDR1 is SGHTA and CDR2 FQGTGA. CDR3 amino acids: CASSTLDRVEEGYTF. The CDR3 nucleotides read TGTGCCAGCAGCACGTTGGACAGGGTAGAAGAGGGCTACACCTTC.

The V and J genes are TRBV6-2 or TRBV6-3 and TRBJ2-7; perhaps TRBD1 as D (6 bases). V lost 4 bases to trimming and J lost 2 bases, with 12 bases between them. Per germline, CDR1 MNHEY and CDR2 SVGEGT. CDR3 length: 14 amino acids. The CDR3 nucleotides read TGTGCCAGCAGTTCTCTGACAGGACCCTACGAGCAGTACGTC. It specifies CASSSLTGPYEQYV.

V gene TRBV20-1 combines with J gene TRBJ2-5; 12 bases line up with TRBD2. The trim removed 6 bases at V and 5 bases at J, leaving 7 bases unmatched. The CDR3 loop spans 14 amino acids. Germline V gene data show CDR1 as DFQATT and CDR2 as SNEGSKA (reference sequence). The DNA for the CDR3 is TGCAGTGCCCCACTAGCGGGGGGTGTTGAGACCCAGTACTTC. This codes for CSAPLAGGVETQYF.

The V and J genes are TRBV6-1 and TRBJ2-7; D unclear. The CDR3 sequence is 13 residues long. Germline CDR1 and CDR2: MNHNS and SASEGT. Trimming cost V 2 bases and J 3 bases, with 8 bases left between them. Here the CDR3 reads CASSERIIYEQYV. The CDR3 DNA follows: TGTGCCAGCAGTGAACGAATAATCTACGAGCAGTACGTC.

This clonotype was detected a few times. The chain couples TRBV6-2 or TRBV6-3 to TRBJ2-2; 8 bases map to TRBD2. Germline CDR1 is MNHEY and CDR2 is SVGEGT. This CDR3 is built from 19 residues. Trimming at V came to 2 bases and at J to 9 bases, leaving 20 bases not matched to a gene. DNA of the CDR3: TGTGCCAGCAGTTACCGGGCCAGCGGGGGCCTATTGTCAAGCCGGGAGCTGTTTTTT. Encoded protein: CASSYRASGGLLSSRELFF.

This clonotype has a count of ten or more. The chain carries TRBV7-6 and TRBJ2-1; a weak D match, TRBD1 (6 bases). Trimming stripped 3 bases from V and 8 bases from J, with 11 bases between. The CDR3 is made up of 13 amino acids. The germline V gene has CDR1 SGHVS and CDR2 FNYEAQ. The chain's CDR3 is CASSFTGFDEQFF. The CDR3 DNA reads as TGTGCCAGCAGCTTTACAGGGTTCGATGAGCAGTTCTTC. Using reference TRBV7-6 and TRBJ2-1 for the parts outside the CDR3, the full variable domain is GAGVSQSPRYKVTKRGQDVALRCDPISGHVSLYWYRQALGQGPEFLTYFNYEAQQDKSGLPNDRFSAERPEGSISTLTIQRTEQRDSAMYRCASSFTGFDEQFFGPGTRLTVL.

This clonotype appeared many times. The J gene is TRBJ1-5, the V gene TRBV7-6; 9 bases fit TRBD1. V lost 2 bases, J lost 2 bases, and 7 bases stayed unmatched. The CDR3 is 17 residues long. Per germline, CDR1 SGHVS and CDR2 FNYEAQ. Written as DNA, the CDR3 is TGTGCCAGCAGCTTAAGCGACGGGGACAGGGGCAATCAGCCCCAGCATTTT. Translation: CASSLSDGDRGNQPQHF. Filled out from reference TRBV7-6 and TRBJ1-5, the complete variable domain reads GAGVSQSPRYKVTKRGQDVALRCDPISGHVSLYWYRQALGQGPEFLTYFNYEAQQDKSGLPNDRFSAERPEGSISTLTIQRTEQRDSAMYRCASSLSDGDRGNQPQHFGDGTRLSIL.

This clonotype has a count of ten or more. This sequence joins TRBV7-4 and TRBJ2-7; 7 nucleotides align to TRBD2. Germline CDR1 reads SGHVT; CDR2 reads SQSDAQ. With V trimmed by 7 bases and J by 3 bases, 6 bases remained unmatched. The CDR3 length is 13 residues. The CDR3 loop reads CASTLERGYEQYV. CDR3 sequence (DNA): TGTGCCAGCACCCTGGAGCGGGGCTACGAGCAGTACGTC.

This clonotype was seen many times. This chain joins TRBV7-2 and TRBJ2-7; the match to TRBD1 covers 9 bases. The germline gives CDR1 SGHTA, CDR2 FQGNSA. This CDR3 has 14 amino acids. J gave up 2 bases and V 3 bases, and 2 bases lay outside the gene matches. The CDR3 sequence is CASSLGTGPYEQYV. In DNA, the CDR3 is TGTGCCAGCAGCTTGGGGACAGGGCCCTACGAGCAGTACGTC.

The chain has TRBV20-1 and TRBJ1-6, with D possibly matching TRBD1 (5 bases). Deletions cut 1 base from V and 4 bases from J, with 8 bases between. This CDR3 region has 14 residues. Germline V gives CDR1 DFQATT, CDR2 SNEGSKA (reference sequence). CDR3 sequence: CSARGGGYNSPLHF. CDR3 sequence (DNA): TGCAGTGCTAGAGGGGGGGGGTATAATTCACCCCTCCACTTT.

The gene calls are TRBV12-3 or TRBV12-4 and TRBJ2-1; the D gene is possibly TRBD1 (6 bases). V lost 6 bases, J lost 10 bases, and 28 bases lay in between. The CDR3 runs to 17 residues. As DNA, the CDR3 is TGTGCCAGCAGCCCGCCTGGAGTCCCCGACAGGTTTTGGGAGCAGTTCTTC. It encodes CASSPPGVPDRFWEQFF.

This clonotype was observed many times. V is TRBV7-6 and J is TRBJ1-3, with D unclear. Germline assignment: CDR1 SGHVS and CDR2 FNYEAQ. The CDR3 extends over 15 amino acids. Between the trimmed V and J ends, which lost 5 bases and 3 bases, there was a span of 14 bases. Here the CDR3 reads CASSPADKHGNTIYF. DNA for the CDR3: TGTGCCAGCAGCCCGGCCGACAAGCATGGAAACACCATATATTTT.

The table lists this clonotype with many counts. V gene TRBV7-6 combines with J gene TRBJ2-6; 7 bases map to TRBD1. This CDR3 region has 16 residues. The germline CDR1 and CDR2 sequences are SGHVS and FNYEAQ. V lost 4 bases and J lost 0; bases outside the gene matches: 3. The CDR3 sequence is CASSSGQPSGANVLTF. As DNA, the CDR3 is TGTGCCAGCAGCTCGGGACAGCCCTCTGGGGCCAACGTCCTGACTTTC.